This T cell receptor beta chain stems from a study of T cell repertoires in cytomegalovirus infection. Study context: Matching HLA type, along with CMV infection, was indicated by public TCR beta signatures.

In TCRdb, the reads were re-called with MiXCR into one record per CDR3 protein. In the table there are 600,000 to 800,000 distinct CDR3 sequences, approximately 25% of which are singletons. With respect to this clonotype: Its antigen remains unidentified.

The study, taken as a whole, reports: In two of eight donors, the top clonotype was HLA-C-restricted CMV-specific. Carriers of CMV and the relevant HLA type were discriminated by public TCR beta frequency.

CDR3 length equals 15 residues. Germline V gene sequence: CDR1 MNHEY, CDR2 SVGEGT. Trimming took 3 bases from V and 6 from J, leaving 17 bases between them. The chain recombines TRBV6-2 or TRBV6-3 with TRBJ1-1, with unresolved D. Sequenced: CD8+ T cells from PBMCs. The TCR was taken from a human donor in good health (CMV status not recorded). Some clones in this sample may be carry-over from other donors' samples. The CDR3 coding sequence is TGTGCCAGCAGTTATGACCTAGCGGGGTATTCTGAAGCTTTCTTT. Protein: CASSYDLAGYSEAFF.